Sequencing of this TCR beta chain was carried out in a study of cytomegalovirus exposure and HLA in healthy donors. Points from the study as a whole: In a later analysis, HLA-associated TCR beta chains were more clonally expanded than equally common others. In an earlier analysis, in fewer than 700 donors, most V segments appeared productive either ~90% or ~30% of the time.

The PCR contained 60 Vbeta and 13 Jbeta primers. Clones were sequenced by immunoSEQ multiplex PCR, and TCRdb holds only the in-frame ones, with some missing. The sample lists 60,000 to 100,000 clones, 78% occurring once. There are 12 residues in the CDR3. The V gene's germline CDR1 is MNHEY and CDR2 SMNVEV (reference sequence). This clone was picked up a small number of times. Its target is unknown. Mismatch with germline at one junction end may stem from a read error. Other DNA sequences in the same sample also yield this CDR3. The receptor comes from a male donor in good health and CMV-seropositive. The chain joins TRBV27 to TRBJ2-7; the D gene is possibly TRBD2 (5 bases). Sequenced input: PBMCs. The CDR3 spells CSSRKAAYEQYF. The CDR3 DNA sequence: TGTTCCAGCAGGAAAGCGGCCTACGAGCAGTACTTC.